A selection of T cell receptor beta chains follows, all from one sample in a study of human T cells and chemical hapten exposure. TCRdb re-analysed the RACE reads in MiXCR, keeping a single row per CDR3 protein. The sample has some 350,000 distinct CDR3 sequences; roughly 6.9% are singletons. The material was whole blood, obtained in connection with sensitization to the hapten diphenylcyclopropenone (DPC). Receptors were obtained from a woman between 18 and 29 years old with alopecia areata. Some clones in this sample may be carry-over from other donors' samples. Both conserved end residues are part of each CDR3. The D gene is left open where the match is weak. Clone size is not always given. Where it is, it says once, few, many or a class for expanded clones.

DNA: TGCAGTGCCCTGGAAGGGAATGAAAAACTGTTTTTT
CDR3: CSALEGNEKLFF
J: TRBJ1-4
length: 12
V: TRBV20-1
D: -
size: -

DNA: TGTGCCAGCAGTTCGAACGACAGGGTCGATCAGCCCCAGCATTTT
CDR3: CASSSNDRVDQPQHF
J: TRBJ1-5
length: 15
V: TRBV6-6
D: TRBD1
size: many

DNA: TGTGCCAGCAGTTTAGGTGGGGGGGCGAGCAATCAGCCCCAGCATTTT
CDR3: CASSLGGGASNQPQHF
J: TRBJ1-5
length: 16
V: TRBV12-3/TRBV12-4
D: -
size: few

DNA: TGTGCCAGCAGTTACTCCCCGACGGAACAAGGCTACACCTTC
CDR3: CASSYSPTEQGYTF
J: TRBJ1-2
length: 14
V: TRBV6-6
D: -
size: -

DNA: TGTGCCAGCAGTTATGGTGGCAAAGGCACAGATACGCAGTATTTT
CDR3: CASSYGGKGTDTQYF
J: TRBJ2-3
length: 15
V: TRBV6-2/TRBV6-3
D: -
size: many

DNA: TGCAGCGGGGACAGGGTCGATGGCTACACCTTC
CDR3: CSGDRVDGYTF
J: TRBJ1-2
length: 11
V: TRBV29-1
D: TRBD1
size: -

DNA: TGTGCCAGCAGTCCATGGACAGGGGAAGAATCTGGGGCCAACGTCCTGACTTTC
CDR3: CASSPWTGEESGANVLTF
J: TRBJ2-6
length: 18
V: TRBV12-3/TRBV12-4
D: TRBD1
size: -

DNA: TGCAGTGCTAGTACTTTTAGCAATCAGCCCCAGCATTTT
CDR3: CSASTFSNQPQHF
J: TRBJ1-5
length: 13
V: TRBV20-1
D: -
size: -

DNA: TGTGCCAGCAGCTTTCCGACTAGCGGAACAGATACGCAGTATTTT
CDR3: CASSFPTSGTDTQYF
J: TRBJ2-3
length: 15
V: TRBV7-2
D: TRBD2
size: many

DNA: TGCGCCAGCAGCTTGGGCCGGACAGCGAACACCGGGGAGCTGTTTTTT
CDR3: CASSLGRTANTGELFF
J: TRBJ2-2
length: 16
V: TRBV5-1
D: -
size: many

DNA: TGTGCCAGCAGCCCACAGGCCGCGGAATCACCCCTCCACTTT
CDR3: CASSPQAAESPLHF
J: TRBJ1-6
length: 14
V: TRBV3-1
D: -
size: -

DNA: TGTGCCAGCAGCTCTGACAGGGACTCTGGAAACACCATATATTTT
CDR3: CASSSDRDSGNTIYF
J: TRBJ1-3
length: 15
V: TRBV7-9
D: TRBD1
size: few

DNA: TGTGCCAGCAGCTTACCCCTAGCGGGGGGCGATACAGATACGCAGTATTTT
CDR3: CASSLPLAGGDTDTQYF
J: TRBJ2-3
length: 17
V: TRBV7-2
D: TRBD2
size: -

DNA: TGCGCCAGCAGTACAAGGAAGGGGTCGGGCACAGATACGCAGTATTTT
CDR3: CASSTRKGSGTDTQYF
J: TRBJ2-3
length: 16
V: TRBV5-1
D: -
size: many

DNA: TGTGCCAGCAGCTTAAAGTCGGCGGGGGGAAGAGAGACCCAGTACTTC
CDR3: CASSLKSAGGRETQYF
J: TRBJ2-5
length: 16
V: TRBV7-8
D: TRBD2
size: -

DNA: TGTGCCAGCAGCCAGCAAGCGGGGGGTGACGGGGAGCTGTTTTTT
CDR3: CASSQQAGGDGELFF
J: TRBJ2-2
length: 15
V: TRBV3-1
D: TRBD2
size: few

DNA: TGTGCCAGCAGCCTAAGACAGGGGGCCCGGACTGAAGCTTTCTTT
CDR3: CASSLRQGARTEAFF
J: TRBJ1-1
length: 15
V: TRBV5-4
D: TRBD1
size: -

DNA: TGCGCCAGCAGCCAAGGACAGGGATCAGGCATCGGTGAGCAGTTCTTC
CDR3: CASSQGQGSGIGEQFF
J: TRBJ2-1
length: 16
V: TRBV5-1
D: TRBD1
size: many

DNA: TGTGCCAGCAGCTCCCGGGACAGGGGACCAGATACGCAGTATTTT
CDR3: CASSSRDRGPDTQYF
J: TRBJ2-3
length: 15
V: TRBV13
D: TRBD1
size: few

DNA: TGTGCCAGCAGCTTAAACCGGGGGACTAGCGATGAGCAGTTCTTC
CDR3: CASSLNRGTSDEQFF
J: TRBJ2-1
length: 15
V: TRBV7-3
D: TRBD2
size: few

DNA: TGTGCCAGCAGCGTGGGGCAGGGAGGGGATCAGCCCCAGCATTTT
CDR3: CASSVGQGGDQPQHF
J: TRBJ1-5
length: 15
V: TRBV9
D: -
size: -

DNA: TGTGCCAGCAGTTACTCGACAACGGGACAGGGAATCCACGCTGAAGCTTTCTTT
CDR3: CASSYSTTGQGIHAEAFF
J: TRBJ1-1
length: 18
V: TRBV6-5
D: TRBD1
size: many

DNA: TGTGCCAGTAGTGGGCAACTAGCGAAGAGCACAGATACGCAGTATTTT
CDR3: CASSGQLAKSTDTQYF
J: TRBJ2-3
length: 16
V: TRBV19
D: TRBD2
size: few

DNA: TGTGCCATCGGGGAACTAGCGGGGGTCTCAGATACGCAGTATTTT
CDR3: CAIGELAGVSDTQYF
J: TRBJ2-3
length: 15
V: TRBV10-3
D: TRBD2
size: many

DNA: TGTGCCAGCAGCGACCGGCGGTCAGGGGTTACTGAAGCTTTCTTT
CDR3: CASSDRRSGVTEAFF
J: TRBJ1-1
length: 15
V: TRBV6-5
D: -
size: few

DNA: TGTGCCAGCAGCTTAGCCAGGATTATAACAGATACGCAGTATTTT
CDR3: CASSLARIITDTQYF
J: TRBJ2-3
length: 15
V: TRBV7-2
D: -
size: few

DNA: TGCAGCGTTGCCGGGATCTCGGGAGATACGCAGTATTTT
CDR3: CSVAGISGDTQYF
J: TRBJ2-3
length: 13
V: TRBV29-1
D: -
size: few

DNA: TGTGCCACCAGTGAAAGCGAGGTCCCGATTGAAGCTTTCTTT
CDR3: CATSESEVPIEAFF
J: TRBJ1-1
length: 14
V: TRBV24-1
D: -
size: -

DNA: TGTGCCAGCAGCCCCAGGGATAATTCACCCCTCCACTTT
CDR3: CASSPRDNSPLHF
J: TRBJ1-6
length: 13
V: TRBV14
D: -
size: many

DNA: TGCGCCAGCAGCCAAGATTCCAGGGTGGGGTACGAGCAGTACTTC
CDR3: CASSQDSRVGYEQYF
J: TRBJ2-7
length: 15
V: TRBV4-3
D: -
size: many

DNA: TGTGCCGTCGACACTCAGCCCCAGCATTTT
CDR3: CAVDTQPQHF
J: TRBJ1-5
length: 10
V: TRBV7-9
D: -
size: few

DNA: TGCAGCGTCCTAGGGGGCGGCACAGATACGCAGTATTTT
CDR3: CSVLGGGTDTQYF
J: TRBJ2-3
length: 13
V: TRBV29-1
D: TRBD1
size: many

DNA: TGTGCCAGCAGCTTAGAGGGGCCGGATACGCAGTATTTT
CDR3: CASSLEGPDTQYF
J: TRBJ2-3
length: 13
V: TRBV13
D: -
size: many

DNA: TGTGCCAGCAGCTTTCGACTTAAAGTCCACTACGAGCAGTACTTC
CDR3: CASSFRLKVHYEQYF
J: TRBJ2-7
length: 15
V: TRBV5-7
D: -
size: many

DNA: TGCGCCAGCAGCTTAGGGGGTCGTGGTCCTAATTCACCCCTCCACTTT
CDR3: CASSLGGRGPNSPLHF
J: TRBJ1-6
length: 16
V: TRBV5-1
D: -
size: many

DNA: TGCAGCGTCTCCCCCCCCTTGAACACCGGGGAGCTGTTTTTT
CDR3: CSVSPPLNTGELFF
J: TRBJ2-2
length: 14
V: TRBV29-1
D: -
size: -

DNA: TGTGCCGCCCGGGCGGGATGGACTGAAGCTTTCTTT
CDR3: CAARAGWTEAFF
J: TRBJ1-1
length: 12
V: TRBV10-3
D: -
size: many

DNA: TGCAGCGTTGGCCCGGGCTCTGGAAACACCATATATTTT
CDR3: CSVGPGSGNTIYF
J: TRBJ1-3
length: 13
V: TRBV29-1
D: -
size: -

DNA: TGTGCCAGCAGCTTAGTAGAGGGTCGCTGGCACTACGAGCAGTACTTC
CDR3: CASSLVEGRWHYEQYF
J: TRBJ2-7
length: 16
V: TRBV7-9
D: -
size: many

DNA: TGTGCCAGCTCAGATTCTTGGGGGGCCCTGAACACTGAAGCTTTCTTT
CDR3: CASSDSWGALNTEAFF
J: TRBJ1-1
length: 16
V: TRBV18
D: -
size: -

DNA: TGTGCCAGCTCCGGAGACAACGCCAAAAACATTCAGTACTTC
CDR3: CASSGDNAKNIQYF
J: TRBJ2-4
length: 14
V: TRBV18
D: -
size: many

DNA: TGTGCCAGCAGCCAAGATGAGATCGCTAGCGGATTAGGCACAGATACGCAGTGTTTT
CDR3: CASSQDEIASGLGTDTQCF
J: TRBJ2-3
length: 19
V: TRBV4-2
D: TRBD2
size: many

DNA: TGCGCCAGCAAACCTGGGACGTCAACTAATGAAAAACTGTTTTTT
CDR3: CASKPGTSTNEKLFF
J: TRBJ1-4
length: 15
V: TRBV5-1
D: -
size: many

DNA: TGTGCCAGCAGTTTATCTACAGGGTTCACTGAAGCTTTCTTT
CDR3: CASSLSTGFTEAFF
J: TRBJ1-1
length: 14
V: TRBV12-3/TRBV12-4
D: -
size: few